Detailed here is one TCR beta chain. Antigen specificity is unknown. Mismatch repair deficiency was confirmed in all patients, by PCR or immunohistochemistry. TCR sequencing covered a few patients who responded to pembrolizumab. The CDR3 has 15 amino acids. Trimming pared 4 bases from V and 2 bases from J, leaving 15 bases between. From germline, CDR1 is MGHRA and CDR2 YSYEKL. This entry belongs to a study of PD-1 blockade in mismatch repair-deficient tumors. The overall study: Patients had about 13 mismatch repair-deficient cancer types and were previously treated and progressing.

Broader study findings: After pembrolizumab, tumor-resident clones rose rapidly, then generally contracted before radiologic responses.

Method: immunoSEQ multiplex PCR; TCRdb's copy keeps in-frame clones and lacks some. The data hold some 100,000 clones, with 70% to 85% observed a single time. The sequence was collected from an adult with mismatch repair-deficient cancer. The specimen was peripheral blood, collected roughly 35 weeks after starting pembrolizumab. V usage is TRBV4-1 and J usage is TRBJ2-7; TRBD1 might be the D (6 bases). In DNA form, the CDR3 reads TGCGCCAGCAGCCCGAAACAGGGTTTCCCCTACGAGCAGTACTTC. This gives the protein CASSPKQGFPYEQYF.